This T cell receptor beta chain was found in a study of blood T cell repertoires in COVID-19. For the study at large: COVID-19 samples, acute and convalescent, were from the United States, Italy and Spain. The cDNA or gDNA used as material had been derived from T cells, B-cell-depleted T cells, or PBMCs.

The protocol was immunoSEQ multiplex PCR, while the TCRdb copy is restricted to in-frame clones and leaves out a portion. This table has about 370,000 clones, roughly 90% appearing once. Germline V gives CDR1 SGHDT, CDR2 YYEEEE. The length of the CDR3 is 13 residues. Trimming cost V 4 bases and J 2 bases, with 8 bases left between them. This chain joins TRBV5-6 and TRBJ2-3; D is unclear. The sequence was collected from a woman between 25 and 40 years old with COVID-19, enrolled during active disease. Sample: peripheral blood. In nucleotides, the CDR3 is TGTGCCAGCAGCGTCGACAACACAGATACGCAGTATTTT. As protein: CASSVDNTDTQYF.